The source of this T cell receptor beta chain is a study of T cells in Graves' hyperthyroidism and ophthalmopathy. Overall study findings and caveats: The model's output predicted ophthalmopathy at a median of roughly 6.9 months prior to onset.

Researchers took RNA transcripts and amplified the TCR beta CDR3 regions from them. The TCR CDR3 was amplified in a first-round RT-PCR using the HTBI primer set. TCRdb reprocessed the multiplex PCR reads with MiXCR, giving one entry per CDR3 protein. The sample includes 300,000 to 450,000 distinct CDR3 sequences, approximately 13% of them seen just once. About this clonotype: Its target is unknown.

The J segment lost 12 bases and the V segment lost 6 bases, leaving 20 bases of the junction unmatched. Germline CDR1 reads DFQATT; CDR2 reads SNEGSKA (reference sequence). The CDR3 is made up of 15 amino acids. V usage is TRBV20-1 and J usage is TRBJ2-1, with 7 bases that match TRBD1. Material: blood. The TCR sequence derives from a woman aged 60 to 75 with Graves' hyperthyroidism. The DNA for the CDR3 is TGCAGTGCAAAAGATACCGGACAGGCACTCGACCGGCAGTTCTTC. It codes for CSAKDTGQALDRQFF.